These 18 T cell receptor beta chains share one sample of origin, sequenced in a study of T cell responses to AZD1222 COVID-19 vaccine. Profiling relied on immunoSEQ multiplex PCR, and the TCRdb table lists in-frame clones only, not all of them. The data contain some 80,000 clones, just under 90% of them seen just once; the ten biggest clones take up approximately 5.8%. The input for sequencing was peripheral blood, taken on day 0 of AZD1222 vaccination. All receptors derive from an adult in good health.

A single count supports this clone. The chain is built from TRBV15 and TRBJ1-1, with TRBD1 identical over 7 bases. Germline CDR1 LNHNV, CDR2 YYDKDF (reference sequence). Losses at the gene ends were 6 bases for V and 2 bases for J; bases not matched to a gene: 6. This CDR3 has 14 residues. This CDR3 is CATSPGTENTEAFF. The DNA of the CDR3 is TGTGCCACCAGTCCCGGGACAGAAAACACTGAAGCTTTCTTT.

V usage is TRBV7-5 and J usage is TRBJ1-5. TRBV7-5 is designated a pseudogene. The CDR3 length is 15 residues. CDR3 DNA sequence: TGTGCCAGAAGCTTATCAGCCTGGGGCAATCAGCCCCAGCATTTT. It translates to CARSLSAWGNQPQHF.

The CDR3 loop reads CASKTPRPAYEQYF. In nucleotides, the CDR3 is TGTGCCAGCAAGACCCCCCGGCCGGCTTACGAGCAGTACTTC. The chain recombines TRBV27 with TRBJ2-7; D call uncertain. Germline V gives CDR1 MNHEY, CDR2 SMNVEV (reference sequence). The CDR3 spans 14 residues. The V gene lost 7 bases and the J gene lost 4 bases, with 17 bases spanning the gap.

The rearrangement links TRBV28 to TRBJ1-2; 10 bases map to TRBD1. Germline values: CDR1 MDHEN, CDR2 SYDVKM. The CDR3 extends over 16 amino acids. V gave up 8 bases and J gave up 5 bases; unmatched junction bases: 14. CDR3 sequence reads: CASQSFRTGGIYGYTF. The CDR3 DNA reads as TGTGCCAGCCAGTCATTCCGGACAGGGGGGATTTATGGCTACACCTTC.

The rearrangement joins TRBV6-2 or TRBV6-3 to TRBJ1-5; D gene ambiguous. Trimming cost V 2 bases and J 2 bases, with 7 bases left between them. The CDR3 sequence is 14 residues long. Germline V CDR1 and CDR2: MNHEY, SVGEGT. CDR3 residues: CASSYPAGNQPQHF. In DNA form, the CDR3 reads TGTGCCAGCAGTTACCCAGCCGGCAATCAGCCCCAGCATTTT.

This rearrangement joins TRBV11-2 to TRBJ2-1; D gene ambiguous. CDR1 SGHAT and CDR2 FQNNGV come from the germline V gene. Trimming stripped 2 bases from V and 8 bases from J, with 13 bases between. CDR3 size: 14 residues. The CDR3 is CASSLKDLRDEQFF. CDR3 nucleotide sequence: TGTGCCAGCAGCTTAAAGGACCTACGGGATGAGCAGTTCTTC.

This rearrangement joins TRBV9 to TRBJ2-7; 11 bases agree with TRBD1. The CDR3 sequence is 15 residues long. With 0 bases clipped from V and 7 bases from J, the junction kept 6 bases outside the gene matches. Per the germline V gene, CDR1 is SGDLS and CDR2 is YYNGEE. DNA of the CDR3: TGTGCCAGCAGCGTAGGGACAGGGGGCAACTTTGAGCAGTACTTC. Amino acids: CASSVGTGGNFEQYF. The variable domain in full, completed from reference TRBV9 and TRBJ2-7, reads DSGVTQTPKHLITATGQRVTLRCSPRSGDLSVYWYQQSLDQGLQFLIQYYNGEERAKGNILERFSAQQFPDLHSELNLSSLELGDSALYFCASSVGTGGNFEQYFGPGTRLTVT.

In its sample, this clone was seen a few times. The J gene is TRBJ1-3, the V gene TRBV11-2, with 7 bases aligning to TRBD1. The V gene end was trimmed by 5 bases and the J gene end by 4 bases; junction bases not matched to a gene: 5. CDR1 and CDR2 (germline): SGHAT, FQNNGV. The CDR3 extends over 14 amino acids. CDR3 in DNA: TGTGCCAGCAGCCCCTCGACAGGGGGAAACACCATATATTTT. Its protein product is CASSPSTGGNTIYF. Looking up the rest from reference TRBV11-2 and TRBJ1-3 gives the full variable domain: EAGVAQSPRYKIIEKRQSVAFWCNPISGHATLYWYQQILGQGPKLLIQFQNNGVVDDSQLPKDRFSAERLKGVDSTLKIQPAKLEDSAVYLCASSPSTGGNTIYFGEGSWLTVV.

The J gene is TRBJ1-1, the V gene TRBV11-2, with unresolved D. There are 18 residues in the CDR3. The germline V and J ends were trimmed by 3 bases and 2 bases, with 22 bases remaining between them. The germline gives CDR1 SGHAT, CDR2 FQNNGV. Here the CDR3 DNA reads TGTGCCAGCAGCTTCGGTTTCGGGAACAGTCAAAGAAACACTGAAGCTTTCTTT. Translation: CASSFGFGNSQRNTEAFF.

The chain is built from TRBV7-8 and TRBJ1-1; 8 bases line up with TRBD1. The V gene end was trimmed by 1 base and the J gene end by 1 base; junction bases not matched to a gene: 5. There are 16 residues in the CDR3. In germline, CDR1 is SGHVS, CDR2 FQNEAQ. Here the CDR3 reads CASSLGFRGRNTEAFF. DNA for the CDR3: TGTGCCAGCAGCTTAGGATTCAGGGGGCGGAACACTGAAGCTTTCTTT.

This clone was picked up one time. V is TRBV15 and J is TRBJ1-2; perhaps TRBD1 as D (6 bases). In germline, CDR1 is LNHNV, CDR2 YYDKDF (reference sequence). V dropped 4 bases and J dropped 4 bases, with 13 bases sitting between them. This CDR3 has 14 residues. The CDR3 region has the DNA TGTGCCACCAGCAAACAGGGCGCTAGCTATGGCTACACCTTC. Its translation is CATSKQGASYGYTF.

The chain joins TRBV4-2 to TRBJ2-1; TRBD2 might be the D (6 bases). Trimming left V 2 bases short and J 5 bases short, with 13 bases between. Germline lookup yields CDR1 LGHNA and CDR2 YNFKEQ. The CDR3 consists of 15 residues. CDR3 bases: TGTGCCAGCAGCCAATGGCTAGCGAGGAACAATGAGCAGTTCTTC. Residues: CASSQWLARNNEQFF.

The V call is TRBV3-1 (or the pseudogene TRBV3-2), the J call TRBJ2-6; D gene ambiguous. CDR1 and CDR2 from the germline V gene are LGHDT and YNNKEL (reference sequence). The CDR3 runs to 19 residues. The germline V and J ends were trimmed by 0 bases and 0 bases, with 15 bases remaining between them. CDR3 loop: CASSQEADTRSSGANVLTF. CDR3 DNA: TGTGCCAGCAGCCAAGAGGCGGATACCCGCTCCTCTGGGGCCAACGTCCTGACTTTC.

Sample share makes this clone medium-sized. CDR3 region: CASSQDTGTSSEQYF. CDR3 DNA: TGTGCCAGCAGCCAAGATACCGGGACTAGCAGCGAGCAGTACTTC. The chain couples TRBV4-2 to TRBJ2-7; 9 bases map to TRBD2. Trimming removed 0 bases from V and 6 bases from J; junction bases left unmatched: 6. Germline loops: CDR1 LGHNA, CDR2 YNFKEQ. The CDR3 totals 15 residues.

Here the CDR3 reads CASSAPVHSGTEAFF. CDR3 DNA: TGTGCCAGCAGCGCCCCGGTTCATTCGGGGACTGAAGCTTTCTTT. The genes are TRBV9 and TRBJ1-1; no definite D call. V lost 3 bases to trimming and J lost 5 bases, with 17 bases between them. The CDR3 is made up of 15 amino acids. Per the germline V gene, CDR1 is SGDLS and CDR2 is YYNGEE.

The J gene is TRBJ2-5, the V gene TRBV6-2 or TRBV6-3; TRBD2 matches 7 bases. Germline CDR1 reads MNHEY; CDR2 reads SVGEGT. Trimming at V came to 6 bases and at J to 2 bases, leaving 12 bases not matched to a gene. This CDR3 comprises 16 residues. This CDR3 is CASSPLTGLRQETQYF. The CDR3 nucleotides read TGTGCCAGCAGCCCTCTCACGGGACTAAGACAAGAGACCCAGTACTTC.

The chain combines TRBV6-2 or TRBV6-3 with TRBJ2-2; TRBD2 agrees at 7 bases. V lost 5 bases, J lost 1 base, and 7 bases stayed unmatched. CDR1 is MNHEY and CDR2 is SVGEGT in the germline V gene. This CDR3 contains 16 residues. The CDR3 here is CASSNRWGGNTGELFF. The CDR3 nucleotides are TGTGCCAGCAGTAACCGCTGGGGGGGGAACACCGGGGAGCTGTTTTTT.

The chain carries TRBV7-9 and TRBJ1-1, with D perhaps matching TRBD1 (5 bases). This CDR3 is 13 amino acids long. With 5 bases removed from V and 8 bases from J, the gap between germline ends came to 15 bases. In germline, CDR1 is SEHNR, CDR2 FQNEAQ (reference sequence). Here the CDR3 reads CASSPGPSVEAFF. The DNA for the CDR3 is TGTGCCAGCAGCCCGGGACCCTCGGTGGAAGCTTTCTTT.